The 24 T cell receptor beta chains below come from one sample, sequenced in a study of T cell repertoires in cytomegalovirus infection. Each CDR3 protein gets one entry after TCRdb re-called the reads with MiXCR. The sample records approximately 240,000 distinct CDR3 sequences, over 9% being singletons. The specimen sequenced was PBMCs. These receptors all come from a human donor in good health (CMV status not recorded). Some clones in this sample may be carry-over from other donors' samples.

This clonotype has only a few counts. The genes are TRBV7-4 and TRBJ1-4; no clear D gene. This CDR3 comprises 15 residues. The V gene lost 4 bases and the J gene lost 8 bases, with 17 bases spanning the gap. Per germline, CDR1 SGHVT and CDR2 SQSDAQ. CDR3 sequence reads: CASSSNAEPAEKLFF. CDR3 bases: TGTGCCAGCAGCTCAAACGCCGAGCCGGCAGAAAAACTGTTTTTT.

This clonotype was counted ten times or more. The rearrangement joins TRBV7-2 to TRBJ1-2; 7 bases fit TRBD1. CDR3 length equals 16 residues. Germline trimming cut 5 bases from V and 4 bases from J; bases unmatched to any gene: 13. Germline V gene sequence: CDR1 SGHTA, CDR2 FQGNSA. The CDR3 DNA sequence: TGTGCCAGCAGCCCATACACAGGGGTGGGCCTCTATGGCTACACCTTC. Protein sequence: CASSPYTGVGLYGYTF.

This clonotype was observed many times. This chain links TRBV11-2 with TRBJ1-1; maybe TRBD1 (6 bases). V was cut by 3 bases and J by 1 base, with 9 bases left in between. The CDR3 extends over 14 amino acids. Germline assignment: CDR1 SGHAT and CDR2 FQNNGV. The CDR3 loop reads CASSFRGPNTEAFF. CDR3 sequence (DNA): TGTGCCAGCAGCTTCCGGGGGCCGAACACTGAAGCTTTCTTT.

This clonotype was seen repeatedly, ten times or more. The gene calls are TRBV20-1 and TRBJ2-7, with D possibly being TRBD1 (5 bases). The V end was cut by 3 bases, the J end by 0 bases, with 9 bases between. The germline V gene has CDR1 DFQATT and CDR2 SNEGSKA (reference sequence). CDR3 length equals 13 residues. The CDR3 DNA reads TGCAGTGCTAGTCCAGGGTTCTCCTACGAGCAGTACTTC. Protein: CSASPGFSYEQYF.

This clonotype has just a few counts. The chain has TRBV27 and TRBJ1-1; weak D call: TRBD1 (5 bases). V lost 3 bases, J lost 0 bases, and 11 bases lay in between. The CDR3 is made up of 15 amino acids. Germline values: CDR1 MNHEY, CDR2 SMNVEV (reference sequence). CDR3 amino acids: CASSFQRGMNTEAFF. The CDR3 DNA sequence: TGTGCCAGCAGTTTCCAGAGGGGCATGAACACTGAAGCTTTCTTT.

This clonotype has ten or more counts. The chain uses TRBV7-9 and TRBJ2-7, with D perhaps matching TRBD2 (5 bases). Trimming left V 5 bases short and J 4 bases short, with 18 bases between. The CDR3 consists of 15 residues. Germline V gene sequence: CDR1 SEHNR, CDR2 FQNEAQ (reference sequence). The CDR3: CASSHPDERRYEQYF. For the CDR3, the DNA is TGTGCCAGCAGCCACCCGGACGAGAGGAGGTACGAGCAGTACTTC.

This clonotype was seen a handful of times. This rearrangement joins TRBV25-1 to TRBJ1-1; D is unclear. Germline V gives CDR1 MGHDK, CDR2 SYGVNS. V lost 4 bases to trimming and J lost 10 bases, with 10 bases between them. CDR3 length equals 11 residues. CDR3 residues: CASSGSRRAFF. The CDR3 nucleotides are TGTGCCAGCAGTGGTTCACGAAGAGCTTTCTTT.

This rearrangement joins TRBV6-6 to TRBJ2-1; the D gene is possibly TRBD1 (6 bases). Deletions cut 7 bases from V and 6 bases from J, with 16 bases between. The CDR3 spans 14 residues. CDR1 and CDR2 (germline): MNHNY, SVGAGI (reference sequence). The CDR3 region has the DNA TGTGCCAGCAAGGACAGACCCCTCGCCAATGAGCAGTTCTTC. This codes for CASKDRPLANEQFF.

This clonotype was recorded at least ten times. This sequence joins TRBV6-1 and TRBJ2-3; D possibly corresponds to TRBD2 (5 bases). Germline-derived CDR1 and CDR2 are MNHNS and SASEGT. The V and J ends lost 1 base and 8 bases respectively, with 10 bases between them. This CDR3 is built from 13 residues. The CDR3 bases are TGTGCCAGCAGTGAAGGGGGAGTCGGTACGCAGTATTTT. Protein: CASSEGGVGTQYF.

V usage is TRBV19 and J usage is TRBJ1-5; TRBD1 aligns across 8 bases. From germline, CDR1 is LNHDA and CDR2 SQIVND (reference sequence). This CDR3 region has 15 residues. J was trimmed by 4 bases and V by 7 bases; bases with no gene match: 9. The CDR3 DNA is TGTGCCAGTACCCTGGACAGGGCCCTAAATCAGCCCCAGCATTTT. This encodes CASTLDRALNQPQHF. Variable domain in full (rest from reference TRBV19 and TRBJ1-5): DGGITQSPKYLFRKEGQNVTLSCEQNLNHDAMYWYRQDPGQGLRLIYYSQIVNDFQKGDIAEGYSVSREKKESFPLTVTSAQKNPTAFYLCASTLDRALNQPQHFGDGTRLSIL.

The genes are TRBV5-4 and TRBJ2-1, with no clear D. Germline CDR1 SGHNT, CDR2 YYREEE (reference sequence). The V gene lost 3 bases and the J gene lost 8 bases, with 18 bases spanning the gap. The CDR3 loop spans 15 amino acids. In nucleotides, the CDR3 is TGTGCCAGCAGCTCCCCCTTAAGGCCCGAGGATGAGCAGTTCTTC. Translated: CASSSPLRPEDEQFF.

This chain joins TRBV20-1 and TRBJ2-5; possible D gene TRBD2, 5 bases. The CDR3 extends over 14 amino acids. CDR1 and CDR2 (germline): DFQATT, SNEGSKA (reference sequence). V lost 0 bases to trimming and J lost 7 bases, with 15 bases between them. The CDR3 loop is CSAREAAVLGTQYF. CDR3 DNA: TGCAGTGCTAGAGAGGCAGCGGTCCTAGGGACCCAGTACTTC.

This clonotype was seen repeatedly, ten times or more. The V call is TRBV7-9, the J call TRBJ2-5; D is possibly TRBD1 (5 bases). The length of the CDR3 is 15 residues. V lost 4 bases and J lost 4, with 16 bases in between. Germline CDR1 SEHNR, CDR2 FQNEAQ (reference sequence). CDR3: CASSWDSRVPETQYF. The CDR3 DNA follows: TGTGCCAGCAGCTGGGATTCCAGGGTTCCAGAGACCCAGTACTTC.

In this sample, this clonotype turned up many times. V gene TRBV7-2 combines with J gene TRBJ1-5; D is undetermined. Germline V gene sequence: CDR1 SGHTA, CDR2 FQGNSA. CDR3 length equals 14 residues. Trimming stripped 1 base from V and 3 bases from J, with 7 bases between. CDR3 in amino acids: CASSLVSLNQPQHF. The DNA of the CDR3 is TGTGCCAGCAGCTTAGTCAGCCTCAATCAGCCCCAGCATTTT.

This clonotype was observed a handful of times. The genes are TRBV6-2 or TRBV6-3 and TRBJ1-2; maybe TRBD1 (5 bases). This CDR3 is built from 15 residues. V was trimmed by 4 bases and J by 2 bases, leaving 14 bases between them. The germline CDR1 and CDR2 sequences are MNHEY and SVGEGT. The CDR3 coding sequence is TGTGCCAGCAGTTCCATTCAGGGAGGCAACTATGGCTACACCTTC. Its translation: CASSSIQGGNYGYTF.

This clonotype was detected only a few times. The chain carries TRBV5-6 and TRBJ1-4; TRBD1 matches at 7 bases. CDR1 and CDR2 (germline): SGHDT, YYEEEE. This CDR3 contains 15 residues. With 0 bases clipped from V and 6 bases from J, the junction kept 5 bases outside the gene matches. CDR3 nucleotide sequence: TGTGCCAGCAGCTTGGTTGTCAGGGGGGATGAAAAACTGTTTTTT. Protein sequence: CASSLVVRGDEKLFF.

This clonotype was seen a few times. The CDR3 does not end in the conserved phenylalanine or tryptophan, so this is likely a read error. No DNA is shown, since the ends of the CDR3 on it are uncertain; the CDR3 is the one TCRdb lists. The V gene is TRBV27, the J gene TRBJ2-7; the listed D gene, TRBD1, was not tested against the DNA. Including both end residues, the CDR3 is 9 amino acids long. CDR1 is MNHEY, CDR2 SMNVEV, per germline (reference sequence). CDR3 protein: CASRPGTGK.

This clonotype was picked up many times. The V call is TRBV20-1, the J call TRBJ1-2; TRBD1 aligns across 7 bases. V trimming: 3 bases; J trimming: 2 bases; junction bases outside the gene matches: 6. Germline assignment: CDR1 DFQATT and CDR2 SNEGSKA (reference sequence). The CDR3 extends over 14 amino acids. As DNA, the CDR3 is TGCAGTGCTAGCCCCCAGGGGGAAAACTATGGCTACACCTTC. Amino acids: CSASPQGENYGYTF.

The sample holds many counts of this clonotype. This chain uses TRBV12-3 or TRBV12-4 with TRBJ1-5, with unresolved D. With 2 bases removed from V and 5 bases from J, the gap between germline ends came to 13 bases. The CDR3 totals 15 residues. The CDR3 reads CASSLRARNYQPQHF. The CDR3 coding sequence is TGTGCCAGCAGTTTACGAGCCAGAAACTATCAGCCCCAGCATTTT.

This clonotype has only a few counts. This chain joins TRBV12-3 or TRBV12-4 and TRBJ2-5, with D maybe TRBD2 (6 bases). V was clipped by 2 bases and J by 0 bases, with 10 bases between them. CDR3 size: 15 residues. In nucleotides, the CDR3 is TGTGCCAGCAGTTTACTCAGGGAGGACCAAGAGACCCAGTACTTC. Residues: CASSLLREDQETQYF.

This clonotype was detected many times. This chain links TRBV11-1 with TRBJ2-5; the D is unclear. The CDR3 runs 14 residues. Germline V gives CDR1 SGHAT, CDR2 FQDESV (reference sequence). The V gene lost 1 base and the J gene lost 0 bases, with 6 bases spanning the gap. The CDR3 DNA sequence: TGTGCCAGCAGCTTAGGACTCCACCAAGAGACCCAGTACTTC. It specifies CASSLGLHQETQYF.

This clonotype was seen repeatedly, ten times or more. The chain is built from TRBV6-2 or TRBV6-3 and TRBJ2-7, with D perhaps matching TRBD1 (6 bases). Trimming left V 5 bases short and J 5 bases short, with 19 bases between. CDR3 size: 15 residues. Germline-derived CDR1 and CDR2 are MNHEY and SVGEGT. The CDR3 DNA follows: TGTGCCAGCAGTACGCCGGGACAACCGAGGGACGAGCAGTACTTC. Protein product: CASSTPGQPRDEQYF.

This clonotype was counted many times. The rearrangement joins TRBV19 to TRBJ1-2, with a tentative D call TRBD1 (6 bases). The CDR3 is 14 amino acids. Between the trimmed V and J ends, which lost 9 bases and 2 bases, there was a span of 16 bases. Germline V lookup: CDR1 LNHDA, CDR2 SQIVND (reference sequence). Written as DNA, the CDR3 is TGTGCCAGACCCCCCGGGGGCAGAAACTATGGCTACACCTTC. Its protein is CARPPGGRNYGYTF.

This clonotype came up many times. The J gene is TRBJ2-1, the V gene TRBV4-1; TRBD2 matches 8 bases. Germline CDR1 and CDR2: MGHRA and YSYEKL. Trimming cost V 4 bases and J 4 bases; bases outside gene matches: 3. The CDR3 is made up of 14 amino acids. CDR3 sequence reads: CASSRSGEYNEQFF. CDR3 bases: TGCGCCAGCAGCCGTAGCGGGGAATACAATGAGCAGTTCTTC.